Below, 18 T cell receptor beta chains from the same sample are listed, as sequenced in a study of OX40 agonist ivuxolimab in advanced cancers. Only in-frame clones appear in the TCRdb table, and some are missing; sequencing was by immunoSEQ multiplex PCR. In the table there are roughly 73,000 clones, about 90% of which are singletons. The specimen comprised CD4+ or CD8+ T cells sorted from blood, sampled in a trial of the OX40 agonist ivuxolimab. The origin of the receptors is an adult with an advanced solid tumor such as melanoma, head and neck, liver or kidney cancer.

The V and J genes are TRBV30 and TRBJ1-4; 7 positions match TRBD1. This CDR3 is built from 16 residues. J gave up 0 bases and V 2 bases, and 6 bases lay outside the gene matches. Germline loops: CDR1 GTSNPN, CDR2 SVGIG (reference sequence). CDR3 residues: CAWSNTGAATNEKLFF. The CDR3 DNA reads as TGTGCCTGGAGTAACACAGGGGCTGCAACTAATGAAAAACTGTTTTTT.

The chain has TRBV11-3 and TRBJ2-1; either TRBD1 or TRBD2 may fit D (6 bases each). Trimming removed 8 bases at V and 5 bases at J, with 16 bases between. The CDR3 extends over 14 amino acids. Germline CDR1 reads SGHNT; CDR2 reads YENEEA. The CDR3 nucleotides are TGTGCCAGCGGAACGGGGGCCCCCCACAATGAGCAGTTCTTC. Protein product: CASGTGAPHNEQFF.

The chain joins TRBV29-1 to TRBJ2-7; 9 bases match TRBD1. Germline V gene sequence: CDR1 SQVTM, CDR2 ANQGSEA. CDR3 length equals 12 residues. V shed 7 bases and J 6 bases; nucleotides not matched to a gene: 7. This CDR3 is CSARTGDREQYF. CDR3 coding DNA: TGCAGCGCCCGGACAGGGGATCGCGAGCAGTACTTC.

The chain is built from TRBV7-8 and TRBJ2-1; 12 bases match TRBD1. V shed 4 bases, J shed 8 bases, and the junction held 3 bases outside the gene matches. Germline CDR1 reads SGHVS; CDR2 reads FQNEAQ. This CDR3 comprises 14 residues. The CDR3 protein is CASSSGQGADEQFF. The CDR3 nucleotides are TGTGCCAGCAGCTCGGGACAGGGGGCCGATGAGCAGTTCTTC.

The V call is TRBV5-4, the J call TRBJ2-3; maybe TRBD1 (6 bases). V was trimmed by 4 bases and J by 6 bases, leaving 12 bases between them. In germline, CDR1 is SGHNT, CDR2 YYREEE (reference sequence). CDR3 length equals 13 residues. The CDR3 is CASSQNRVDTQYF. The CDR3 DNA sequence: TGTGCCAGCAGCCAAAACAGGGTGGATACGCAGTATTTT.

The V call is TRBV28, the J call TRBJ1-1; D is possibly TRBD1 (6 bases). The CDR3 totals 14 residues. From germline, CDR1 is MDHEN and CDR2 SYDVKM. V lost 1 base and J 7 bases, leaving 13 bases between the germline ends. CDR3: CASSLLQGLGEAFF. CDR3 DNA sequence: TGTGCCAGCAGTTTATTACAGGGTCTCGGTGAAGCTTTCTTT.

The chain couples TRBV2 to TRBJ2-7; D call uncertain. This CDR3 region has 15 residues. V lost 2 bases and J 1 base, leaving 12 bases between the germline ends. Germline V CDR1 and CDR2: SNHLY, FYNNEI. CDR3 loop: CASSEIRWRSYEQYF. The CDR3 DNA is TGTGCCAGCAGTGAAATTCGTTGGCGTTCCTACGAGCAGTACTTC.

This clone was seen more than once but under ten times. This sequence joins TRBV7-2 and TRBJ2-3; 12 nucleotides align to TRBD1. The CDR3 runs 16 residues. Germline lookup yields CDR1 SGHTA and CDR2 FQGNSA. The trim removed 4 bases at V and 5 bases at J, leaving 7 bases unmatched. For the CDR3, the DNA is TGTGCCAGCAGCTCCCGGGACAGGGGGCTGAAAGATACGCAGTATTTT. Amino acids: CASSSRDRGLKDTQYF.

The chain links TRBV5-6 to TRBJ1-1, with D possibly matching TRBD1 (5 bases). Trimming pared 5 bases from V and 1 base from J, leaving 21 bases between. The germline gives CDR1 SGHDT, CDR2 YYEEEE. The CDR3 has 17 amino acids. The CDR3 reads CASSLRAGIGANTEAFF. The DNA of the CDR3 is TGTGCCAGCAGTCTACGGGCAGGGATAGGGGCGAACACTGAAGCTTTCTTT.

J is TRBJ1-4 and V is TRBV5-1; D perhaps matches TRBD1 (6 bases). Trimming left V 3 bases short and J 7 bases short, with 16 bases between. This CDR3 contains 15 residues. From germline, CDR1 is SGHRS and CDR2 YFSETQ. The chain's CDR3 is CASSSGQPVIEKLFF. The CDR3 nucleotides are TGCGCCAGCAGCTCCGGACAGCCCGTGATTGAAAAACTGTTTTTT.

V gene TRBV4-1 combines with J gene TRBJ1-1; 7 bases fit TRBD1. This CDR3 comprises 13 residues. CDR1 is MGHRA and CDR2 is YSYEKL in the germline V gene. The V and J ends lost 5 bases and 4 bases, in that order; junction bases with no gene match: 4. CDR3 sequence reads: CASSATGFTEAFF. CDR3 DNA: TGCGCCAGCAGCGCGACAGGGTTCACTGAAGCTTTCTTT.

The chain links TRBV5-4 to TRBJ2-2; perhaps TRBD2 as D (6 bases). The germline V gene has CDR1 SGHNT and CDR2 YYREEE (reference sequence). This CDR3 is 17 amino acids long. V shed 3 bases and J shed 0 bases, with 15 bases lying between them. The CDR3 here is CASSSWRRGPNTGELFF. The CDR3 nucleotides are TGTGCCAGCAGCTCTTGGAGGAGGGGTCCGAACACCGGGGAGCTGTTTTTT.

The gene calls are TRBV28 and TRBJ1-2; 11 positions match TRBD1. The V gene end was trimmed by 5 bases and the J gene end by 3 bases; junction bases not matched to a gene: 2. The CDR3 length is 14 residues. Germline CDR1 reads MDHEN; CDR2 reads SYDVKM. DNA for the CDR3: TGTGCCAGCAGTCGGGGACAGGGGGACTATGGCTACACCTTC. Protein sequence: CASSRGQGDYGYTF.

This sequence joins TRBV29-1 and TRBJ2-4; TRBD2 agrees at 8 bases. The germline V gene encodes CDR1 SQVTM and CDR2 ANQGSEA. This CDR3 contains 13 residues. V was pared by 6 bases and J by 8 bases, with 9 bases of the junction left unmatched. As DNA, the CDR3 is TGCAGCGTCGGGGGGGGCAGCTCAGACATTCAGTACTTC. It encodes CSVGGGSSDIQYF.

The J gene is TRBJ2-3, the V gene TRBV7-3, with a tentative D call TRBD2 (6 bases). The V gene lost 10 bases and the J gene lost 3 bases, with 8 bases spanning the gap. CDR3 length equals 11 residues. Germline-derived CDR1 and CDR2 are SGHTA and FQGTGA. The CDR3 sequence: CATLATDTQYF. CDR3 sequence (DNA): TGTGCCACGCTAGCGACAGATACGCAGTATTTT.

The chain uses TRBV7-2 and TRBJ2-2, with 11 nucleotides matching TRBD2. CDR3 length: 16 amino acids. The junction had 5 bases not matched to a gene; V was cut back by 1 base and J by 7 bases. The germline CDR1 and CDR2 sequences are SGHTA and FQGNSA. The DNA of the CDR3 is TGTGCCAGCAGCTTAGGTAGCGGGGGGGCCGGCGGGGAGCTGTTTTTT. This translates into CASSLGSGGAGGELFF. The whole variable domain, remainder taken from reference TRBV7-2 and TRBJ2-2, is GAGVSQSPSNKVTEKGKDVELRCDPISGHTALYWYRQSLGQGLEFLIYFQGNSAPDKSGLPSDRFSAERTGGSVSTLTIQRTQQEDSAVYLCASSLGSGGAGGELFFGEGSRLTVL.

This sequence joins TRBV6-5 and TRBJ2-3, with D perhaps matching TRBD2 (5 bases). V dropped 5 bases and J dropped 1 base, with 13 bases sitting between them. Germline-derived CDR1 and CDR2 are MNHEY and SVGAGI. The CDR3 extends over 15 amino acids. CDR3 in DNA: TGTGCCAGCAGTCGGGGTCCCCGGGGCACAGATACGCAGTATTTT. Translation: CASSRGPRGTDTQYF.

V is TRBV5-1 and J is TRBJ2-3; D gene ambiguous. CDR3 size: 12 residues. The germline V gene encodes CDR1 SGHRS and CDR2 YFSETQ. The V end lost 4 bases, the J end lost 5 bases, and 8 bases lay between the germline ends. The CDR3: CASSELRDTQYF. CDR3 nucleotides: TGCGCCAGCAGCGAGCTGCGAGATACGCAGTATTTT.